This TCR beta chain was sequenced during a study of OX40 agonist ivuxolimab in advanced cancers. As for the study in general: Ivuxolimab is an agonistic anti-OX40 (CD134) antibody, and patients were treated with it. Hepatocellular carcinoma, melanoma, renal cell or head and neck cancer occurred in dose-escalation patients. Study findings and constraints: Clones of CD4+ and CD8+ blood T cells grew by week 6 at doses of 0.1 to 3.0 mg/kg.

Points on this clone: Its antigen is not known.

CDR1 is MGHRA and CDR2 is YSYEKL in the germline V gene. The CDR3 has 14 amino acids. The V end lost 3 bases, the J end lost 6 bases, and 14 bases lay between the germline ends. TCRdb's table, derived via immunoSEQ multiplex PCR, lists solely in-frame clones and lacks some. Among some 70,000 clones listed, 89% were seen once. Sampled blood was obtained at baseline, cycle 4 day 1, and cycle 7 day 1. The sample here was CD4+ or CD8+ T cells sorted from blood, taken in a trial of the OX40 agonist ivuxolimab. This TCR derives from an adult with an advanced solid tumor such as melanoma, head and neck, liver or kidney cancer. V and J are TRBV4-1 and TRBJ2-5; the D gene could be TRBD1 or TRBD2 (6 bases each). The CDR3: CASSQGGLIQTQYF. CDR3 nucleotide sequence: TGCGCCAGCAGCCAGGGGGGCCTAATCCAGACCCAGTACTTC.